Presented here are 6 T cell receptor beta chains from one specimen sequenced in a study of cytomegalovirus exposure and HLA in healthy donors. The PCR was carried out with 60 Vbeta primers and 13 Jbeta primers. Sequencing used immunoSEQ multiplex PCR; TCRdb keeps in-frame clones, though not all of them. The sample holds under 200,000 clones, 65% to 90% seen once. Input material: PBMCs. The origin of the receptors is a woman aged 30 to 39 in good health and CMV-seronegative.

This clone has only a few counts. This chain connects TRBV18 to TRBJ2-7; 7 bases are shared with TRBD2. Germline CDR1 KGHSH, CDR2 LQKENI. After removal of 0 bases from V and 1 base from J, the junction contained 3 bases not matched to a gene. The CDR3 consists of 15 residues. The CDR3 DNA reads as TGTGCCAGCTCACCACCGGGAGGGCGATCCTACGAGCAGTACTTC. This codes for CASSPPGGRSYEQYF.

The gene calls are TRBV11-2 and TRBJ2-5, with D tentatively TRBD2 (5 bases). The germline CDR1 and CDR2 sequences are SGHAT and FQNNGV. This CDR3 region has 14 residues. Trimming left V 4 bases short and J 7 bases short, with 16 bases between. The CDR3 loop reads CASSSPGWRGTQYF. CDR3 nucleotide sequence: TGTGCCAGCAGCTCTCCGGGGTGGCGCGGGACCCAGTACTTC.

The genes are TRBV4-1 and TRBJ1-4, with 7 bases lining up with TRBD1. V lost 5 bases and J lost 8; bases outside the gene matches: 8. CDR3 size: 14 residues. The germline CDR1 and CDR2 sequences are MGHRA and YSYEKL. The CDR3 is CASSFLYRGEKLFF. The CDR3 DNA follows: TGCGCCAGCAGCTTTCTCTACAGGGGAGAAAAACTGTTTTTT.

The V and J genes are TRBV5-5 and TRBJ2-1; 7 bases align to TRBD2. Germline CDR1 SGHKS, CDR2 YYEKEE (reference sequence). There are 16 residues in the CDR3. V gave up 0 bases and J gave up 3 bases; unmatched junction bases: 6. In DNA, the CDR3 is TGTGCCAGCAGCTTGGGGGCGGGAGAGAGCTACAATGAGCAGTTCTTC. This codes for CASSLGAGESYNEQFF.

V and J are TRBV2 and TRBJ1-1; 7 bases agree with TRBD1. CDR1 SNHLY and CDR2 FYNNEI come from the germline V gene. V shed 6 bases and J 2 bases; nucleotides not matched to a gene: 6. CDR3 length: 14 amino acids. This CDR3 is CASSLQGGNTEAFF. CDR3 sequence (DNA): TGTGCCAGCAGCCTCCAGGGGGGTAACACTGAAGCTTTCTTT.

This rearrangement joins TRBV29-1 to TRBJ2-3, with D possibly being TRBD1 (6 bases). The germline V gene encodes CDR1 SQVTM and CDR2 ANQGSEA. V was trimmed by 4 bases and J by 0 bases, leaving 17 bases between them. The CDR3 length is 16 residues. The CDR3, as DNA: TGCAGCGTTGTCTTGCCCAGGGGACCTAGCACAGATACGCAGTATTTT. This sequence encodes CSVVLPRGPSTDTQYF.